Listed below are T cell receptor beta chains from one sample, sequenced in a study of blood T cell repertoires in COVID-19. The data were produced by immunoSEQ multiplex PCR, yet TCRdb's version contains in-frame clones alone and is incomplete. This table has 60,000 to 90,000 clones, approximately 86% appearing once. Sequencing was done on a sample of peripheral blood. These receptors were taken from a human donor in a cohort sampled during active COVID-19. Both conserved end residues are part of each CDR3. D genes are given only for firm matches. Some rows have no size entry. The others give once, few or many, or a class for an expanded clone.

clone size	D gene	J gene	V gene	CDR3 protein	CDR3 DNA
few	TRBD1	TRBJ1-6	TRBV7-9	CASSSDRGPLHF	TGTGCCAGCAGCTCTGACAGGGGACCCCTCCACTTT
.	.	TRBJ1-5	TRBV4-3	CASSLGLSNQPQHF	TGCGCCAGCAGCCTGGGACTTAGCAATCAGCCCCAGCATTTT
once	TRBD2	TRBJ2-3	TRBV7-3	CASSLQTSADTQYF	TGTGCCAGCAGCTTACAAACTAGCGCAGATACGCAGTATTTT
.	.	TRBJ2-2	TRBV7-3	CASSLGRGNTGELFF	TGTGCCAGCAGCTTAGGCAGGGGTAACACCGGGGAGCTGTTTTTT
once	TRBD1	TRBJ1-2	TRBV28	CASSSGQAYGYTF	TGTGCCAGCAGTTCGGGACAGGCGTATGGCTACACCTTC
few	TRBD1	TRBJ2-6	TRBV7-7	CASSAHPGQGANVLTF	TGTGCCAGCAGCGCACACCCGGGACAGGGGGCCAACGTCCTGACTTTC
few	TRBD2	TRBJ2-1	TRBV5-1	CASSLALAGGYEQFF	TGCGCCAGCAGCTTGGCCCTAGCGGGAGGGTATGAGCAGTTCTTC
once	TRBD2	TRBJ2-3	TRBV5-4	CASSDASGGDTQYF	TGTGCCAGCAGCGACGCGTCGGGGGGGGATACGCAGTATTTT
.	TRBD2	TRBJ2-2	TRBV6-5	CASSRTSGRAGELFF	TGTGCCAGCAGTCGTACTAGCGGGAGGGCCGGGGAGCTGTTTTTT
.	.	TRBJ1-6	TRBV11-2	CASSLAGWNSPLHF	TGTGCCAGCAGCTTAGCAGGGTGGAATTCACCCCTCCACTTT
once	TRBD2	TRBJ2-3	TRBV7-2	CASSLRRGEDTQYF	TGTGCCAGCAGCTTGCGGCGGGGGGAAGATACGCAGTATTTT
.	.	TRBJ1-6	TRBV7-8	CASSLVSSPLHF	TGTGCCAGCAGCTTAGTGAGTTCACCCCTCCACTTT
.	.	TRBJ2-5	TRBV11-2	CASSSLAGHQQETQYF	TGTGCCAGCAGCTCCCTTGCAGGGCATCAACAAGAGACCCAGTACTTC
.	.	TRBJ1-6	TRBV4-2	CASSQEILGARWPLHF	TGTGCCAGCAGCCAAGAGATTTTGGGGGCGAGGTGGCCCCTCCACTTT
.	.	TRBJ2-3	TRBV6-5	CASSYSTGTQYF	TGTGCCAGCAGTTACTCGACGGGTACGCAGTATTTT
.	TRBD2	TRBJ2-1	TRBV7-3	CASSLTRTSGQFF	TGTGCCAGCAGCTTAACAAGGACTAGCGGGCAGTTCTTC
.	.	TRBJ1-1	TRBV3-1/TRBV3-2	CASSQRELLNTEAFF	TGTGCCAGCAGCCAGCGGGAGCTTCTGAACACTGAAGCTTTCTTT
.	.	TRBJ1-5	TRBV28	CASSLVGHHSNQPQHF	TGTGCCAGCAGTTTGGTGGGACACCATAGCAATCAGCCCCAGCATTTT
.	.	TRBJ1-5	TRBV29-1	CSVVFLPNQPQHF	TGCAGCGTTGTCTTTCTTCCTAATCAGCCCCAGCATTTT
.	TRBD2	TRBJ2-7	TRBV9	CASSVAGGVYEQYF	TGTGCCAGCAGCGTGGCGGGGGGGGTCTACGAGCAGTACTTC
.	TRBD2	TRBJ2-1	TRBV4-3	CASSQNHGGGNYEQFF	TGCGCCAGCAGCCAAAATCATGGCGGGGGGAACTATGAGCAGTTCTTC
.	TRBD2	TRBJ2-3	TRBV27	CASSTGGTSMYRDTQYF	TGTGCCAGCAGTACAGGAGGGACTAGTATGTATCGAGATACGCAGTATTTT
.	TRBD2	TRBJ2-7	TRBV30	CAWSSGLAGIYEQYF	TGTGCCTGGAGTTCCGGCCTAGCGGGTATCTACGAGCAGTACTTC
.	.	TRBJ2-7	TRBV23-1	CASSQPQLCRDEQYF	TGCGCCAGCAGTCAACCCCAGCTTTGCCGGGACGAGCAGTACTTC
once	TRBD1	TRBJ2-5	TRBV19	CASSSWTGPAGSQYF	TGTGCCAGTAGTTCTTGGACAGGGCCAGCTGGGTCCCAGTACTTC
.	TRBD1	TRBJ2-3	TRBV5-1	CASSLGTGGSTDTQYF	TGCGCCAGCAGCTTGGGCACAGGGGGATCCACAGATACGCAGTATTTT
.	.	TRBJ2-4	TRBV5-1	CASSLEGAANIQYF	TGCGCCAGCAGCTTGGAAGGGGCGGCAAACATTCAGTACTTC
.	TRBD1	TRBJ2-1	TRBV5-1	CATKGSTGINEQFF	TGCGCCACTAAGGGATCGACAGGGATCAATGAGCAGTTCTTC
.	TRBD2	TRBJ2-5	TRBV3-1/TRBV3-2	CASSPGLAEETQYF	TGTGCCAGCAGCCCTGGACTAGCGGAAGAGACCCAGTACTTC
.	TRBD1	TRBJ1-1	TRBV7-2	CASSLVGTANTEAFF	TGTGCCAGCAGCTTAGTAGGGACAGCGAACACTGAAGCTTTCTTT
.	.	TRBJ2-7	TRBV6-1	CASSERAGTEGYEQYF	TGTGCCAGCAGTGAAAGGGCCGGGACTGAAGGCTACGAGCAGTACTTC
.	TRBD1	TRBJ1-2	TRBV28	CASSYLEGAKGYTF	TGTGCCAGCAGCTACCTGGAGGGGGCAAAGGGCTACACCTTC
.	.	TRBJ2-7	TRBV11-3	CASSPRLGQGAAGEQYF	TGTGCCAGCAGCCCCCGACTAGGACAGGGCGCAGCGGGGGAGCAGTACTTC
.	.	TRBJ1-5	TRBV7-2	CASSRENNQPQHF	TGTGCCAGCAGCCGGGAGAACAATCAGCCCCAGCATTTT
.	.	TRBJ1-6	TRBV2	CASSDRGNSPLHF	TGTGCCAGCAGTGACCGGGGTAATTCACCCCTCCACTTT
.	TRBD1	TRBJ1-5	TRBV5-1	CASSLGTGANDPQHF	TGCGCCAGCAGCTTGGGGACAGGAGCTAACGATCCCCAGCATTTT
once	TRBD2	TRBJ2-3	TRBV9	CASSDRTSGTDTQYF	TGTGCCAGCAGCGACAGGACTAGCGGCACAGATACGCAGTATTTT
.	.	TRBJ2-3	TRBV4-1	CASSQVQSTDTQYF	TGCGCCAGCAGCCAAGTACAGAGCACAGATACGCAGTATTTT
few	.	TRBJ2-1	TRBV19	CASSIAGVREQFF	TGTGCCAGTAGTATAGCAGGGGTCCGTGAGCAGTTCTTC
once	.	TRBJ1-6	TRBV4-2	CASSQDFLTGARSPLHF	TGTGCCAGCAGCCAAGATTTTCTAACCGGAGCCCGTTCACCCCTCCACTTT
few	.	TRBJ1-3	TRBV6-5	CASSSRRNTIYF	TGTGCCAGCAGCTCTCGGAGGAACACCATATATTTT
.	.	TRBJ1-4	TRBV5-8	CASSLVQGLNEKLFF	TGTGCCAGCAGCTTGGTACAGGGTTTAAATGAAAAACTGTTTTTT
few	.	TRBJ1-4	TRBV7-9	CASSPQGINEKLFF	TGTGCCAGCAGCCCCCAGGGAATTAATGAAAAACTGTTTTTT
.	TRBD2	TRBJ2-5	TRBV11-2	CASSPPGGMKETQYF	TGTGCCAGCAGCCCTCCGGGGGGGATGAAAGAGACCCAGTACTTC
.	TRBD2	TRBJ2-3	TRBV7-8	CASSLGRTSRGDTQYF	TGTGCCAGCAGCTTAGGCAGGACTAGCCGCGGAGATACGCAGTATTTT
.	.	TRBJ2-7	TRBV4-1	CASSQSQVDYEQYF	TGCGCCAGCAGCCAAAGTCAGGTTGATTACGAGCAGTACTTC
.	TRBD1	TRBJ2-7	TRBV29-1	CSVEGQGADEQYF	TGCAGCGTTGAGGGACAGGGGGCCGACGAGCAGTACTTC
.	TRBD1	TRBJ1-1	TRBV9	CASTGTGVMNTEAFF	TGTGCCAGCACCGGAACAGGGGTCATGAACACTGAAGCTTTCTTT
.	TRBD1	TRBJ1-1	TRBV27	CASNRQGPNTEAFF	TGTGCCAGCAATAGACAGGGCCCGAACACTGAAGCTTTCTTT
.	.	TRBJ1-2	TRBV6-5	CASHRPYRENPGYTF	TGTGCCTCGCACCGGCCGTACAGGGAGAATCCCGGCTACACCTTC
few	.	TRBJ1-2	TRBV7-9	CASSPGDRGYTF	TGTGCCAGCAGCCCGGGTGATCGGGGCTACACCTTC
.	TRBD1	TRBJ1-1	TRBV5-4	CASSPGQENTEAFF	TGTGCCAGCAGCCCGGGACAGGAGAACACTGAAGCTTTCTTT
.	.	TRBJ2-3	TRBV30	CAWSQGLVSTDTQYF	TGTGCCTGGTCACAGGGCCTGGTAAGCACAGATACGCAGTATTTT
.	.	TRBJ2-5	TRBV10-3	CATSFGGGGETQYF	TGTGCCACCAGCTTCGGGGGCGGGGGTGAGACCCAGTACTTC
.	.	TRBJ2-1	TRBV3-1/TRBV3-2	CASSGQGILNEQFF	TGTGCCAGCAGCGGCCAGGGGATTTTGAATGAGCAGTTCTTC
.	TRBD2	TRBJ2-2	TRBV6-5	CASRSSGGTGELFF	TGTGCCAGCCGTTCCAGCGGGGGAACCGGGGAGCTGTTTTTT
.	.	TRBJ2-1	TRBV5-1	CASSLAPRGTYNEQFF	TGCGCCAGCAGCTTGGCCCCGCGGGGTACCTACAATGAGCAGTTCTTC